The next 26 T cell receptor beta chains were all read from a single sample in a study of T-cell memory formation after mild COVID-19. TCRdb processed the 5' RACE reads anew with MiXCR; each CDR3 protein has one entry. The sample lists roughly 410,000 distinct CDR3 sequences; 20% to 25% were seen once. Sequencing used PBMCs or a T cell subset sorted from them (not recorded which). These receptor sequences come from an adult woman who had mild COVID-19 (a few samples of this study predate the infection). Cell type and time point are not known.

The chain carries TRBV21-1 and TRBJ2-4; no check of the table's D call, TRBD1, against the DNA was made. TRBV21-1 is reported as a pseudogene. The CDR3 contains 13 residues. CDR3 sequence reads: CASIGQAPGVQYF. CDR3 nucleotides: TGTGCCAGCATTGGACAGGCCCCGGGTGTTCAGTACTTC.

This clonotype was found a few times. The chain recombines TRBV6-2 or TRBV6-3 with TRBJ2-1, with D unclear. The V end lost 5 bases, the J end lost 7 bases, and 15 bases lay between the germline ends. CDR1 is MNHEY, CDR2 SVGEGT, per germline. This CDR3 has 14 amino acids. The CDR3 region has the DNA TGTGCCAGCAGTACCCCCCAGAATAGGAATGAGCAGTTCTTC. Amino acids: CASSTPQNRNEQFF.

CDR3 residues: CASSEEGFYGYTF. DNA of the CDR3: TGTGCCAGCAGTGAAGAGGGCTTCTATGGCTACACCTTC. The chain has TRBV25-1 and TRBJ1-2; D is uncertain. V shed 2 bases and J shed 4 bases, with 8 bases lying between them. CDR1 is MGHDK, CDR2 SYGVNS, per germline. The CDR3 spans 13 residues.

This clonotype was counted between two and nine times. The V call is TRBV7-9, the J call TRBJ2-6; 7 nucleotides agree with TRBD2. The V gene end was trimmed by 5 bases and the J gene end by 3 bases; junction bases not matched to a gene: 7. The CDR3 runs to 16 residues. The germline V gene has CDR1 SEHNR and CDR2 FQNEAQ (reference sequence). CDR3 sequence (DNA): TGTGCCAGCAGCCTGTTTCCGGGAGGTGGGGCCAACGTCCTGACTTTC. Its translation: CASSLFPGGGANVLTF.

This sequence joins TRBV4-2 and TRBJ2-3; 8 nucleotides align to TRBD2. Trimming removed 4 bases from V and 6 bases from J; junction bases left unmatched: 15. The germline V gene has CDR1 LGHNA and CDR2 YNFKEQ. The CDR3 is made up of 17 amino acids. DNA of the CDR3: TGTGCCAGCAGCCCAGATGGGGGCGCGGGGGGCGCGGATACGCAGTATTTT. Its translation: CASSPDGGAGGADTQYF.

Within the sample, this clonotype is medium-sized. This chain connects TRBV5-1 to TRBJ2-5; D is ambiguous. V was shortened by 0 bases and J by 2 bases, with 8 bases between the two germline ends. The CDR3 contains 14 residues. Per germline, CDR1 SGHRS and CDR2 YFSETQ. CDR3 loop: CASSLDSQQETQYF. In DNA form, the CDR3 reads TGCGCCAGCAGCTTGGACAGTCAACAAGAGACCCAGTACTTC.

CDR3 in DNA: TGCGCCAGCAGCTTCGAGCCCCTCAACTATGGCTACACCTTC. It is translated as CASSFEPLNYGYTF. The chain has TRBV5-1 and TRBJ1-2; D remains unclear. The CDR3 contains 14 residues. Germline CDR1 reads SGHRS; CDR2 reads YFSETQ. V was cut by 2 bases and J by 2 bases, with 10 bases left in between.

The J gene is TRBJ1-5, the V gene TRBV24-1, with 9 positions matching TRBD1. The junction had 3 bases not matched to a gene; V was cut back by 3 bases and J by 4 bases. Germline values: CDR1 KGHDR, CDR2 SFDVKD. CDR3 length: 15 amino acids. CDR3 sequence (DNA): TGTGCCACCAGTGATCCCGGGACAGGGAATCAGCCCCAGCATTTT. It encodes CATSDPGTGNQPQHF.

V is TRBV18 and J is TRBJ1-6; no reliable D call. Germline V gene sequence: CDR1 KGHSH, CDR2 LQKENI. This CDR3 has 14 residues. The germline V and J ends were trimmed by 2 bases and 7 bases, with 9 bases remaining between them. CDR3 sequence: CASSPTRNNSPLHF. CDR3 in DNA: TGTGCCAGCTCACCAACACGGAACAATTCACCCCTCCACTTT. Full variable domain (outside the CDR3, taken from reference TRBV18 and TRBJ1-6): NAGVMQNPRHLVRRRGQEARLRCSPMKGHSHVYWYRQLPEEGLKFMVYLQKENIIDESGMPKERFSAEFPKEGPSILRIQQVVRGDSAAYFCASSPTRNNSPLHFGNGTRLTVT.

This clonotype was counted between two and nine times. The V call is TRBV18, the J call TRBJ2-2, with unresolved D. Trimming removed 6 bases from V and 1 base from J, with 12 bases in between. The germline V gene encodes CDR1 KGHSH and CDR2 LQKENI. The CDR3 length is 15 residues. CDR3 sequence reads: CASSVQLGNTGELFF. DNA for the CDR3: TGTGCCAGCTCCGTCCAGCTCGGGAACACCGGGGAGCTGTTTTTT.

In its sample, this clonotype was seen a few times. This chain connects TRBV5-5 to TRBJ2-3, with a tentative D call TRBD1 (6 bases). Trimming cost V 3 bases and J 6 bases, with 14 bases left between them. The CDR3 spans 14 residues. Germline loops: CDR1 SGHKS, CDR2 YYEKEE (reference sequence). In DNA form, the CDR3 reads TGTGCCAGCAGCTCCCAAGGGACAACCGATACGCAGTATTTT. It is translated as CASSSQGTTDTQYF.

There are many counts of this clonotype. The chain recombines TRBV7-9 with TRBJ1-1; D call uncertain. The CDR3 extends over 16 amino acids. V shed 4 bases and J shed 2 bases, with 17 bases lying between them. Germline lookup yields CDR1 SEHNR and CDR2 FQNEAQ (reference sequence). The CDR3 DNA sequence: TGTGCCAGCAGCTCACCGGTCAACCTTCGAAACACTGAAGCTTTCTTT. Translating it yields CASSSPVNLRNTEAFF. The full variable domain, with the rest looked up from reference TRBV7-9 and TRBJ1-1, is DTGVSQNPRHKITKRGQNVTFRCDPISEHNRLYWYRQTLGQGPEFLTYFQNEAQLEKSRLLSDRFSAERPKGSFSTLEIQRTEQGDSAMYLCASSSPVNLRNTEAFFGQGTRLTVV.

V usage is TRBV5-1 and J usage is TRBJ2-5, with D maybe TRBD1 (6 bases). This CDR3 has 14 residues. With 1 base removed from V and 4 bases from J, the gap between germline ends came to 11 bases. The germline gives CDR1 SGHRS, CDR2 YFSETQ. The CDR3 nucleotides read TGCGCCAGCAGCTTGACAGGGCCTGGAGAGACCCAGTACTTC. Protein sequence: CASSLTGPGETQYF.

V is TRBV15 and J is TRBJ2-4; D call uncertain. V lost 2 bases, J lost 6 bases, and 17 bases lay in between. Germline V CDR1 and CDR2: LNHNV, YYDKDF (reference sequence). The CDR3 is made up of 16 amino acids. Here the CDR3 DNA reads TGTGCCACCAGCAGAAACTGGACCACCAAAACAAACATTCAGTACTTC. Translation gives CATSRNWTTKTNIQYF.

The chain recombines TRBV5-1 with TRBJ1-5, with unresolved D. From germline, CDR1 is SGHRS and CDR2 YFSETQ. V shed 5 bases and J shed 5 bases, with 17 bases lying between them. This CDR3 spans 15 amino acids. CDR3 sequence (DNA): TGCGCCAGCAGTCAGGAGGGCGGGAGGCATCAGCCCCAGCATTTT. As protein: CASSQEGGRHQPQHF.

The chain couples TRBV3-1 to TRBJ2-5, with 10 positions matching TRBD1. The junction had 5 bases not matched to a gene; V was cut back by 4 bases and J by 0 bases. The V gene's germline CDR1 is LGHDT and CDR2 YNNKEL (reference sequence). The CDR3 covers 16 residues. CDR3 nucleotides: TGTGCCAGCAGCCTCCCGGACAGGGGGTACCAAGAGACCCAGTACTTC. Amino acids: CASSLPDRGYQETQYF.

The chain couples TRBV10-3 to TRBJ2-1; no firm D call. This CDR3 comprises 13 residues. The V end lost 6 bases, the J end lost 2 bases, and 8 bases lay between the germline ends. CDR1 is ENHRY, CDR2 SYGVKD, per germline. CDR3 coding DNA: TGTGCCATCAGGCCGCCTACCTACAATGAGCAGTTCTTC. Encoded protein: CAIRPPTYNEQFF.

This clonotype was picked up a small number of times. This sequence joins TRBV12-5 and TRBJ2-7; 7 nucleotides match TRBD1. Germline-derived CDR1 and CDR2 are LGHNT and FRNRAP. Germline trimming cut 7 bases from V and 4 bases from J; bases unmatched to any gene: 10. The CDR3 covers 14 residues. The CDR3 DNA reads TGTGCTAGTGCCAATTCCGACAGGGATTACGAGCAGTACTTC. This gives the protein CASANSDRDYEQYF.

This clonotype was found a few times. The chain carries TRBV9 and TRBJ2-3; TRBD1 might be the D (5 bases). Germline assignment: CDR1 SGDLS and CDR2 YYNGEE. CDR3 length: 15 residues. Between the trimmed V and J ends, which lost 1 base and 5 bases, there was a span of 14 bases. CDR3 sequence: CASSVQGIIGDTQYF. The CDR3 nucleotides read TGTGCCAGCAGCGTACAGGGAATTATAGGAGATACGCAGTATTTT.

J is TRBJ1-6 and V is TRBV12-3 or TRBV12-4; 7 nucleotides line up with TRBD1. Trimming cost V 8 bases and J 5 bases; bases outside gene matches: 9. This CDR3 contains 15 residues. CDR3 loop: CASVWVQGNNSPLHF. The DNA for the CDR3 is TGTGCCAGCGTCTGGGTACAGGGGAATAATTCACCCCTCCACTTT.

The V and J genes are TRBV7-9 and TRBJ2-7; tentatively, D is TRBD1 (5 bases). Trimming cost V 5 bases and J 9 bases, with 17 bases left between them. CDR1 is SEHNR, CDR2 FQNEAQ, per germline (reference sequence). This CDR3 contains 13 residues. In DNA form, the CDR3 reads TGTGCCAGCAGCCGGAAGAGTGAAGGGGTGCAGTACTTC. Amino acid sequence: CASSRKSEGVQYF.

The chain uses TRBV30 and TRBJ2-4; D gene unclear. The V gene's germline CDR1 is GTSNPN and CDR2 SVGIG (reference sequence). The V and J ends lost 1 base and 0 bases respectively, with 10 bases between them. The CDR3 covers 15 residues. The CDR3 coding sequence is TGTGCCTGGAGTGGAAACTTGGTAGCCAAAAACATTCAGTACTTC. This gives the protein CAWSGNLVAKNIQYF.

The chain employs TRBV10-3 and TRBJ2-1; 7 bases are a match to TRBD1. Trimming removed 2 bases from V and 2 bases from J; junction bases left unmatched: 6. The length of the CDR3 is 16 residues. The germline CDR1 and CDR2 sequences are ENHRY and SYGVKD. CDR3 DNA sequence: TGTGCCATCAGTGAGGGTGGCCAGGGGGCCTACAATGAGCAGTTCTTC. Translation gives CAISEGGQGAYNEQFF.

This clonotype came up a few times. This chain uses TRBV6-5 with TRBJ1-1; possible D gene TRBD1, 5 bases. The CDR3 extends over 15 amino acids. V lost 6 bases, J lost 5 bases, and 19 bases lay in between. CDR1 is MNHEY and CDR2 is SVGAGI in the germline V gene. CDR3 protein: CASSPMTLDMTEAFF. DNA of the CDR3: TGTGCCAGCAGCCCAATGACGCTGGACATGACTGAAGCTTTCTTT.

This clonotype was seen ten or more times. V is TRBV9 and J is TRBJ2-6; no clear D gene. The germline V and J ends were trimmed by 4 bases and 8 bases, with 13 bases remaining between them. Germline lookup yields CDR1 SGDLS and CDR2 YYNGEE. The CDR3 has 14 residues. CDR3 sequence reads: CASSPMTGSNVLTF. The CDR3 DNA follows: TGTGCCAGCAGCCCCATGACCGGATCCAACGTCCTGACTTTC.

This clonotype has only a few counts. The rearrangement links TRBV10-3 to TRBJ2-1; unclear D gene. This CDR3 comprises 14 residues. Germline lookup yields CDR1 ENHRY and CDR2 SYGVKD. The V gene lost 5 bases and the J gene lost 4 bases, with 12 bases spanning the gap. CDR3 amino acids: CAISMQERYNEQFF. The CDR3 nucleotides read TGTGCCATCAGTATGCAGGAAAGGTACAATGAGCAGTTCTTC.